This T cell receptor (beta chain) was captured in a study of human versus mouse CDR3 diversity and MHC coevolution. The method was immunoSEQ multiplex PCR; TCRdb's version includes in-frame clones alone and lacks a portion of them. The sample lists 50,000 to 65,000 clones; around 94% were seen once. Germline values: CDR1 SGHRS, CDR2 YFSETQ. V lost 0 bases and J lost 6; bases outside the gene matches: 2. The CDR3 contains 14 residues. This TCR derives from a person aged 55-75 years in good health. V and J are TRBV5-1 and TRBJ1-3; 8 bases match TRBD1. The sequenced material came from naive CD4+ T cells from blood. The sample's subset: CD45RO-negative CD62L-positive naive CD4 T cells. CDR3 amino acids: CASSLGQGANTIYF. For the CDR3, the DNA is TGCGCCAGCAGCTTGGGCCAGGGGGCAAACACCATATATTTT. Complete variable domain (other parts from reference TRBV5-1 and TRBJ1-3): KAGVTQTPRYLIKTRGQQVTLSCSPISGHRSVSWYQQTPGQGLQFLFEYFSETQRNKGNFPGRFSGRQFSNSRSEMNVSTLELGDSALYLCASSLGQGANTIYFGEGSWLTVV.